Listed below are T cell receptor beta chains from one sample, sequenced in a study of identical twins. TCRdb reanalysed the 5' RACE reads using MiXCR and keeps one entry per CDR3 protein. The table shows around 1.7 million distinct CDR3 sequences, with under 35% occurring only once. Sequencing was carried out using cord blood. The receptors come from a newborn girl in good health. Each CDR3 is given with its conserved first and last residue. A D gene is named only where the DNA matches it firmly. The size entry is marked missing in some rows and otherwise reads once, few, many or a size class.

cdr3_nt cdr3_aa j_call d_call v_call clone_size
TGCAGTGCTAGAGACCCCAGAGACACTGAAGCTTTCTTT CSARDPRDTEAFF TRBJ1-1 NA TRBV20-1 many
TGTGCCAGCAGCCGACCGGGCAGGGCTGGGGACTATGGCTACACCTTC CASSRPGRAGDYGYTF TRBJ1-2 NA TRBV11-2 NA
TGTGCCAGCGGCCAAGATGGGACAGTTTCTTTCAACTATGGCTACACCTTC CASGQDGTVSFNYGYTF TRBJ1-2 TRBD1 TRBV4-2 NA
TGCAGTGCTAGAGTGGAGGTCGGGAATTCACCCCTCCACTTT CSARVEVGNSPLHF TRBJ1-6 NA TRBV20-1 NA
TGCGCCAGCAATGGACTAGCGGGGGCAGGGGAGCTGTTTTTT CASNGLAGAGELFF TRBJ2-2 TRBD2 TRBV5-1 NA
TGTGCCAGCAAAAGGGACGTCTTCAATGGCTACACCTTC CASKRDVFNGYTF TRBJ1-2 NA TRBV7-2 few
TGTGCCAGCAGCCCTAGCTTGATCTACAATGAGCAGTACTTC CASSPSLIYNEQYF TRBJ2-5 NA TRBV11-2 few
TGTGCCAGCAGTACCCGGACAGGGCGGTCACCCCTCCACTTT CASSTRTGRSPLHF TRBJ1-6 TRBD1 TRBV6-6 few
TGTGCCAGCAGCTTACGGACAACTAATGAAAAACTGTTTTTT CASSLRTTNEKLFF TRBJ1-4 NA TRBV7-9 many
TGCAGTGCTACCCCAGGGGGCGCGGGTTCACCCCTCCACTTT CSATPGGAGSPLHF TRBJ1-6 TRBD1 TRBV20-1 NA
TGTGCCAGCACCATAGCGGGAGTGGGAGGCTACGAGCAGTACTTC CASTIAGVGGYEQYF TRBJ2-7 TRBD2 TRBV7-2 NA
TGCAGTGCCCGGGACAGGGAGAGCTCCTACGAGCAGTACTTC CSARDRESSYEQYF TRBJ2-7 TRBD1 TRBV20-1 NA
TGTGCCAGCAGCTTAGCAGGGGTGGATACCTACGAGCAGTACTTC CASSLAGVDTYEQYF TRBJ2-7 NA TRBV7-9 few
TGTGCCAGCAGCTCGGCCCGGACAGGCTACTACGAGCAGTACTTC CASSSARTGYYEQYF TRBJ2-7 TRBD1 TRBV7-9 NA
TGTGCCAGCAGCTTAGGACGGCTTTCAGATACGCAGTATTTT CASSLGRLSDTQYF TRBJ2-3 NA TRBV11-2 NA
TGTGCCAGCAGCCAAGTTCCGGACAGGGGTTACGAGCAGTACTTC CASSQVPDRGYEQYF TRBJ2-7 TRBD1 TRBV3-1 NA
TGTGCCAGCAGTTTAGGACGGACTTCCTACGAGCAGTACTTC CASSLGRTSYEQYF TRBJ2-7 NA TRBV12-3/TRBV12-4 NA
TGTGCCAGCAGCCAGACGATCCAAGAGACCCAGTACTTC CASSQTIQETQYF TRBJ2-5 NA TRBV14 NA
TGTGCCAGCAGCCAAGATCCTGGGATTCATCAGCCCCAGCATTTT CASSQDPGIHQPQHF TRBJ1-5 NA TRBV3-1 NA
TGTGCCAGCACCCGGTTTCCTCCGCGCACCACAGATACGCAGTATTTT CASTRFPPRTTDTQYF TRBJ2-3 NA TRBV2 once
TGTGCCAGCAGCTACATGGCCCTAGCGGGGGATGAGCAGTTCTTC CASSYMALAGDEQFF TRBJ2-1 TRBD2 TRBV7-9 few
TGTGCCAGCAGCCCTCGTTTGGGGGGGCTGAACACCGGGGAGCTGTTTTTT CASSPRLGGLNTGELFF TRBJ2-2 NA TRBV3-1 NA
TGTGCCAGCAGCTTACGAACTAGCGGGAGGGGTGAGGCCAAAAACATTCAGTACTTC CASSLRTSGRGEAKNIQYF TRBJ2-4 TRBD2 TRBV13 few
TGTGCCAGCAGCTTAGTCCCCCGGGGGCGGCTTAATGCCGAAAAACTGTTTTTT CASSLVPRGRLNAEKLFF TRBJ1-4 NA TRBV7-9 NA
TGCAGTGCTCACAGGGGCACCGGGGAGCTGTTTTTT CSAHRGTGELFF TRBJ2-2 TRBD1 TRBV20-1 NA
TGCAGTGCTAGACTAGCGGGGGTCACAGATACGCAGTATTTT CSARLAGVTDTQYF TRBJ2-3 TRBD2 TRBV20-1 many
TGCAGTGCCCTAGACGGAAACTATGGCTACACCTTC CSALDGNYGYTF TRBJ1-2 NA TRBV20-1 NA
TGTGCCAGCAGTTACTACAAGCGGGAGGTTAGCACCGGGGAGCTGTTTTTT CASSYYKREVSTGELFF TRBJ2-2 TRBD2 TRBV6-2/TRBV6-3 few
TGTGCCAGCAGCGTAGACGGGACTCTAAACAATGAGCAGTTCTTC CASSVDGTLNNEQFF TRBJ2-1 NA TRBV9 NA
TGTGCCAGCAGCTTCGGTAGTGGGAATTCACCCCTCCACTTT CASSFGSGNSPLHF TRBJ1-6 NA TRBV7-9 NA
TGTGCCAGCAGCTTAGAGGAACGAGGTATCCACTTT CASSLEERGIHF TRBJ1-6 NA TRBV7-9 NA
TGCAGCGTTGAAGGGGTAGCAGATACGCAGTATTTT CSVEGVADTQYF TRBJ2-3 NA TRBV29-1 few
TGCGCCAGCAGACCCCCGGGACTATACAATGAGCAGTTCTTC CASRPPGLYNEQFF TRBJ2-1 TRBD2 TRBV5-1 NA
TGCGCCAGCAGTAGTGGGAGTTGGTCCTACGAGCAGTACTTC CASSSGSWSYEQYF TRBJ2-7 NA TRBV5-1 NA
TGCAGTGCATGGACAGTTCCTAATTCACCCCTCCACTTT CSAWTVPNSPLHF TRBJ1-6 NA TRBV20-1 NA
TGTGCCAGCAGCACGAGGACAGGGACACCACTAGGACAGTTCTTC CASSTRTGTPLGQFF TRBJ2-1 TRBD1 TRBV7-9 NA
TGCGCCAGCTCCTACAGGACGGCAAGCGGGGGACCCTACAATGAGCAGTTCTTC CASSYRTASGGPYNEQFF TRBJ2-1 TRBD2 TRBV5-1 NA
TGTGCCAGCAGGTCGACTAGGGCGGGAGGAGTGACGCCCCACACAGATACGCAGTATTTT CASRSTRAGGVTPHTDTQYF TRBJ2-3 TRBD2 TRBV12-3/TRBV12-4 few
TGCGCCAGCAGCCCAACGGCAGGGGGCAAAACTGAAGCTTTCTTT CASSPTAGGKTEAFF TRBJ1-1 TRBD1 TRBV5-1 NA
TGTGCCAGCAGCGCACTAGGACTAGCGGGATGGAATGAGCAGTTCTTC CASSALGLAGWNEQFF TRBJ2-1 TRBD2 TRBV9 few
TGTGCCCGAGAAGACCAGCGGGAGACAGATACGCAGTATTTT CAREDQRETDTQYF TRBJ2-3 TRBD2 TRBV2 NA
TGTGCCAGCAGCTTTCTGCAGGGAGGAACGGTCTATGGCTACACCTTC CASSFLQGGTVYGYTF TRBJ1-2 NA TRBV7-9 NA
TGTGCCAGCAGCCAAGGGGCTAGCGGCTACAATGAGCAGTACTTC CASSQGASGYNEQYF TRBJ2-5 TRBD2 TRBV4-2 NA
TGTGCCATCAGTGAGTACAGGGGTCAGCCCCAGCATTTT CAISEYRGQPQHF TRBJ1-5 TRBD1 TRBV10-3 NA
TGCAGTGCAGACAGGGGGCGCCAGGGCAATGAAAAACTGTTTTTT CSADRGRQGNEKLFF TRBJ1-4 TRBD1 TRBV20-1 NA
TGCAGTGCTAGAGGAGGAGGGGGCTTGGAGACCCAGTACTTC CSARGGGGLETQYF TRBJ2-5 NA TRBV20-1 NA
TGCGCCAGCAGCTCGCCCGGGACAGGGTACTACGAGCAGTACTTC CASSSPGTGYYEQYF TRBJ2-7 TRBD1 TRBV5-1 few
TGTGCCAGCAGATGCGCAGGGACCGGATCTGGGGCCAACGTCCTGACTTTC CASRCAGTGSGANVLTF TRBJ2-6 NA TRBV27 few
TGTGCCAGCAGTCGACAGGGAGATTGGTCTAATGAAAAACTGTTTTTT CASSRQGDWSNEKLFF TRBJ1-4 TRBD1 TRBV27 NA
TGCAGTGCTAGCCCGGGGATATGGGACAATGAGCAGTTCTTC CSASPGIWDNEQFF TRBJ2-1 NA TRBV20-1 few
TGTGCCAGTAGTATCCCCGGAAAGGAGGCCCTCCACTTT CASSIPGKEALHF TRBJ1-6 NA TRBV19 NA
TGCAGTGCTAGAGGTCCGACAGGGGTCCCCTACGAGCAGTACTTC CSARGPTGVPYEQYF TRBJ2-7 TRBD1 TRBV20-1 NA